This entry is about one T cell receptor (beta chain). These data belong to a study of identical twins. TCRdb re-derived calls from the 5' RACE reads in MiXCR, one entry per CDR3 protein. The sample records roughly 540,000 distinct CDR3 sequences, around 20% being singletons. V was shortened by 6 bases and J by 6 bases, with 11 bases between the two germline ends. Germline CDR1 is DFQATT and CDR2 is SNEGSKA (reference sequence). This CDR3 region has 11 residues. These data also featured in a second study, about T cells expressing NK-cell markers.

The genes are TRBV20-1 and TRBJ1-2; D is undetermined. This TCR came from a woman under 30 in good health. Sample: CD4+ T cells sorted from blood. The CDR3 here is CSAGIVDGYTF. CDR3 DNA sequence: TGCAGTGCAGGGATAGTGGATGGCTACACCTTC.